The sequence of this T cell receptor beta chain was determined in a study of response to subunit inactivated influenza vaccine. Germline CDR1 LNHDA, CDR2 SQIVND (reference sequence). Trimming at V came to 3 bases and at J to 2 bases, leaving 7 bases not matched to a gene. CDR3 length: 16 residues. This clonotype turned up a few times. Each CDR3 protein is one row after TCRdb ran MiXCR on the RT-PCR reads. Among just under 550,000 distinct CDR3 sequences, less than 25% were seen once, and the ten largest hold approximately 2.9%. This sample was also put to use in a study of T cells expressing NK-cell markers. From that second work: UMI-tagged 5'RACE template switching yielded the TCR beta cDNA. According to the study, TCR beta repertoires originated from sorted CD3+CD56+NKG2C+, CD3+CD56+NKG2C- and CD3+CD56-NKG2C+ T cells. Leadership of the CD3+CD56-NKG2C+ fraction also belonged to these clonotypes in a handful of donors.

The chain is built from TRBV19 and TRBJ2-3; TRBD2 matches 8 bases. The sequencing here drew on CD4+ T cells sorted from PBMCs, taken 11 to 12 days after vaccination. The sequence was obtained from a man between 45 and 60 years old who received an inactivated influenza vaccine. CDR3: CASSMLAGDLTDTQYF. The CDR3 DNA reads as TGTGCCAGTAGTATGCTAGCGGGCGACCTCACAGATACGCAGTATTTT.